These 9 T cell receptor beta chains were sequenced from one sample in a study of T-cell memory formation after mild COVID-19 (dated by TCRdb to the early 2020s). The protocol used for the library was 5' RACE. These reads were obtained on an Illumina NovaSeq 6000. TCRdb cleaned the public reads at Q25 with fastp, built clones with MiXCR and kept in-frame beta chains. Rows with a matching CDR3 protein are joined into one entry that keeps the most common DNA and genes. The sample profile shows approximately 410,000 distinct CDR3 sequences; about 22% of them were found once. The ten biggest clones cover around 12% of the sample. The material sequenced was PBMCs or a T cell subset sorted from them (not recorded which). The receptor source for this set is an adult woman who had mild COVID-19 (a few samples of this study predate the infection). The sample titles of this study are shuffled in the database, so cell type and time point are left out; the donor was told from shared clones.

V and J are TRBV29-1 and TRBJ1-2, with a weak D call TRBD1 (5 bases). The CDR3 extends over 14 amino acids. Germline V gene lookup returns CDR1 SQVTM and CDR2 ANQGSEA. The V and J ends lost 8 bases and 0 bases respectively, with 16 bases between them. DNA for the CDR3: TGCAGCATACGACGGGGGGGAGCTAACTATGGCTACACCTTC. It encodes CSIRRGGANYGYTF.

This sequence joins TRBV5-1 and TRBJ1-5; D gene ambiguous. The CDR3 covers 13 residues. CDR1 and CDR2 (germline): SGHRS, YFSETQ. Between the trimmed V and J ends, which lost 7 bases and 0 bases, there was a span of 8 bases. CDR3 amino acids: CASRSDSNQPQHF. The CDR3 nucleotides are TGCGCCAGCCGCAGTGATAGCAATCAGCCCCAGCATTTT. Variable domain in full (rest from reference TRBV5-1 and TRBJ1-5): KAGVTQTPRYLIKTRGQQVTLSCSPISGHRSVSWYQQTPGQGLQFLFEYFSETQRNKGNFPGRFSGRQFSNSRSEMNVSTLELGDSALYLCASRSDSNQPQHFGDGTRLSIL.

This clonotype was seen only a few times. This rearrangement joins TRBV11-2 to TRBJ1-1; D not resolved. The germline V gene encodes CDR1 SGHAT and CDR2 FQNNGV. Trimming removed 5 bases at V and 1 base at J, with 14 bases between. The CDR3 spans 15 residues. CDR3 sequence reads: CASSLPEWSNTEAFF. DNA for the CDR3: TGTGCCAGCAGCCTACCGGAATGGTCGAACACTGAAGCTTTCTTT.

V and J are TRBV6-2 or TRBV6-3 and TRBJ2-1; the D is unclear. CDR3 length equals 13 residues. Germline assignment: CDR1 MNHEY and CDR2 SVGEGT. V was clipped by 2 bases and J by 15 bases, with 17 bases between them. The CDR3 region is CASSYQPVAWWFF. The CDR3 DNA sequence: TGTGCCAGCAGTTACCAACCAGTTGCATGGTGGTTCTTC.

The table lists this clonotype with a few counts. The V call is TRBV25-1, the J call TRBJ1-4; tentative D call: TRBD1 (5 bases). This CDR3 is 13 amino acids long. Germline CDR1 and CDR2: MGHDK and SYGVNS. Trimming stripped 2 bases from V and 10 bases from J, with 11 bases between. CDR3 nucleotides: TGTGCCAGCAGTGAACAGGGCGGAGGAAAACTGTTTTTT. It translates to CASSEQGGGKLFF.

CDR3 sequence: CASNRDLREPKNIQYF. CDR3 DNA sequence: TGTGCCAGTAACCGGGACCTAAGGGAACCCAAAAACATTCAGTACTTC. J is TRBJ2-4 and V is TRBV19; the D call may be TRBD1 or TRBD2 (5 bases each). Germline V gene sequence: CDR1 LNHDA, CDR2 SQIVND (reference sequence). Trimming pared 7 bases from V and 2 bases from J, leaving 18 bases between. The CDR3 runs 16 residues.

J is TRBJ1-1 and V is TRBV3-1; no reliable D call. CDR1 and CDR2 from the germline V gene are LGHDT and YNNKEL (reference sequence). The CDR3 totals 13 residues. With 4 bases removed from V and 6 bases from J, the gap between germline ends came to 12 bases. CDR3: CASSPVIRSEAFF. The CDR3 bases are TGTGCCAGCAGCCCTGTCATACGCTCTGAAGCTTTCTTT.

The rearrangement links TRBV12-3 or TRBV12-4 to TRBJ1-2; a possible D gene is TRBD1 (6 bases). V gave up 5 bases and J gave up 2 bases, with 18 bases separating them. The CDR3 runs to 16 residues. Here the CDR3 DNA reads TGTGCCAGCAGTACACACGTTTGGGACACCAACTATGGCTACACCTTC. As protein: CASSTHVWDTNYGYTF.

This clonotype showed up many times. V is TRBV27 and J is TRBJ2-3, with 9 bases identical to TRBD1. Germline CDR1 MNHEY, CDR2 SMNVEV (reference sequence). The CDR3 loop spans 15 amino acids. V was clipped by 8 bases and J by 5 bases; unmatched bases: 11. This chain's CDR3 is CASSTGTGWGDTQYF. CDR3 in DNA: TGTGCCAGCTCCACAGGGACAGGGTGGGGAGATACGCAGTATTTT.